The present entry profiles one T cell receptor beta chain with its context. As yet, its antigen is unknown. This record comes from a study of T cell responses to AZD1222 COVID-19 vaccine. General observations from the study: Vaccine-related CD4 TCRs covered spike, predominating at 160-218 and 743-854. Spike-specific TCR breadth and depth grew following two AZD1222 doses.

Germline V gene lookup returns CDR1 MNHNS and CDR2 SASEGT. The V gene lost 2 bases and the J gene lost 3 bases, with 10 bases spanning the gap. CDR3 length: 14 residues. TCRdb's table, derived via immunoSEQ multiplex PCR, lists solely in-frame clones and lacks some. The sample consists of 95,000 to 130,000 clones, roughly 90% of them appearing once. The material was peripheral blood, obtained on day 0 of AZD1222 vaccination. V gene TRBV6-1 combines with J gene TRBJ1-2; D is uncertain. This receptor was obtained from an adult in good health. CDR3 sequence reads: CASSEPGRYYGYTF. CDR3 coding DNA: TGTGCCAGCAGTGAACCAGGCAGATACTATGGCTACACCTTC.